Listed below are T cell receptor beta chains from one sample, sequenced in a study of cytomegalovirus exposure and HLA in healthy donors. Sequencing used immunoSEQ multiplex PCR; TCRdb keeps in-frame clones, though not all of them. The table has some 110,000 clones, 75% to 90% seen once. The sequenced sample was PBMCs. The receptors stem from a man younger than 35 in good health and CMV-seropositive. The CDR3 runs from the conserved cysteine through the conserved F or W. The order of the fields is CDR3 length, J gene, V gene, clone size, D gene, CDR3 DNA, CDR3 protein. D genes are given only for firm matches. Rows give clone size only sometimes, using once, few, many, or a class for an expanded clone.

14,TRBJ2-3,TRBV6-1,.,.,TGTGCCAGCAGTGAAGCCGCGTCCACAGATACGCAGTATTTT,CASSEAASTDTQYF
14,TRBJ1-1,TRBV7-9,.,.,TGTGCCAGCAGCTTAGGGGCGGGGAACACTGAAGCTTTCTTT,CASSLGAGNTEAFF
15,TRBJ1-2,TRBV18,once,.,TGTGCCAGCTCACCAGTTGAGGGCGCCGGCTATGGCTACACCTTC,CASSPVEGAGYGYTF
15,TRBJ1-2,TRBV14,.,TRBD1,TGTGCCAGCAGCCAACTCCGGGACAGGGAAAGCGGCTACACCTTC,CASSQLRDRESGYTF
14,TRBJ1-2,TRBV6-4,.,.,TGTGCCAGCAGTGACTCGTCAGGCCGCTATGGCTACACCTTC,CASSDSSGRYGYTF
15,TRBJ1-6,TRBV19,.,TRBD1,TGTGCCAGTACCACAGGGGGTACCTATAATTCACCCCTCCACTTT,CASTTGGTYNSPLHF
14,TRBJ2-2,TRBV6-4,.,TRBD2,TGTGCCAGCAGTGAAGCGGGGGACACCGGGGAGCTGTTTTTT,CASSEAGDTGELFF
18,TRBJ1-2,TRBV29-1,.,TRBD1,TGCAGCGTTGAAGATCAGATAATGGGGACAGCTACTAACTATGGCTACACCTTC,CSVEDQIMGTATNYGYTF
13,TRBJ1-1,TRBV7-9,.,.,TGTGCCAGCAGCTCCTGGCAAACAGGTGAAGCTTTCTTT,CASSSWQTGEAFF
18,TRBJ2-2,TRBV2,once,TRBD1,TGTGCCAGCAGTGAAGCGCTTCCGGGACAGGACCACACCGGGGAGCTGTTTTTT,CASSEALPGQDHTGELFF
17,TRBJ1-1,TRBV5-4,.,TRBD1,TGTGCCAGCAGCTTAAAATTGGCAGGGGGCAGAAGCGCTGAAGCTTTCTTT,CASSLKLAGGRSAEAFF
14,TRBJ1-1,TRBV27,.,.,TGTGCCAGCAGTTCAGGACTCTGGAACACTGAAGCTTTCTTT,CASSSGLWNTEAFF
15,TRBJ2-7,TRBV2,.,.,TGTGCCAGCCGACTCTCCGGGACACCTTCCTACGAGCAGTACTTC,CASRLSGTPSYEQYF
13,TRBJ2-3,TRBV14,once,.,TGTGCCAGCAGCCAATTCTCCACAGATACGCAGTATTTT,CASSQFSTDTQYF
15,TRBJ1-4,TRBV2,.,.,TGTGCCACCAGACAGGACGCCTCAACTAATGAAAAACTGTTTTTT,CATRQDASTNEKLFF
14,TRBJ1-1,TRBV4-3,.,.,TGCGCCAGCAGCCAAGATTTCCGGGGGGCTGAAGCTTTCTTT,CASSQDFRGAEAFF
16,TRBJ2-3,TRBV2,.,TRBD1,TGTGCCAGCAGCCCCCCCTGGGACAGGGACACAGATACGCAGTATTTT,CASSPPWDRDTDTQYF
17,TRBJ2-1,TRBV7-8,.,.,TGTGCCAGCAGCTTACGGGCGGACAAACCTGGCTGGAATGAGCAGTTCTTC,CASSLRADKPGWNEQFF
16,TRBJ2-7,TRBV5-1,.,.,TGCGCCAGCAGCCCGGGGGGGACAGCCTCTCTCTACGAGCAGTACTTC,CASSPGGTASLYEQYF
15,TRBJ1-2,TRBV29-1,.,TRBD1,TGCAGCGTTGAAGATCTGGGACAGTCATCCTATGGCTACACCTTC,CSVEDLGQSSYGYTF
13,TRBJ2-7,TRBV5-6,.,.,TGTGCCAGCAGCGGGCCGGGGACCTACGAGCAGTACTTC,CASSGPGTYEQYF
17,TRBJ1-2,TRBV5-1,.,TRBD1,TGCGCCAGCAGCTGGGACAGCTCCCCGATCCCCGGATATGGCTACACCTTC,CASSWDSSPIPGYGYTF
13,TRBJ2-7,TRBV11-3,once,TRBD1,TGTGCCAGCAGCCCGACAGGGGAGAGCGAGCAGTACTTC,CASSPTGESEQYF
17,TRBJ1-6,TRBV14,.,.,TGTGCCAGCAGCCAAATGGAAGGAGACTCCTATAATTCACCCCTCCACTTT,CASSQMEGDSYNSPLHF
12,TRBJ2-5,TRBV18,.,.,TGTGCCAGCTCACCAGAGGTGAAGACCCAGTACTTC,CASSPEVKTQYF
17,TRBJ1-6,TRBV25-1,.,TRBD1,TGTGCCAGCAGTGAATCCAGGGGGAGTGCCTATAATTCACCCCTCCACTTT,CASSESRGSAYNSPLHF
15,TRBJ1-5,TRBV4-1,.,TRBD1,TGCGCCAGCAGCCCTGACAGGGGTGACAATCAGCCCCAGCATTTT,CASSPDRGDNQPQHF
15,TRBJ1-4,TRBV5-4,.,.,TGTGCCAGCAGCTTGGGGGCAGTAAAGGTTGAAAAACTGTTTTTT,CASSLGAVKVEKLFF
15,TRBJ1-2,TRBV5-1,.,TRBD1,TGCGCCAGCAGCAGGGACAGGGTTGGAAACTATGGCTACACCTTC,CASSRDRVGNYGYTF
13,TRBJ1-5,TRBV6-1,.,.,TGTGCCAGCAGGGAAGGAAACAGGGCCCCATGGCATTTT,CASREGNRAPWHF
14,TRBJ2-7,TRBV5-4,few,TRBD2,TGTGCCAGCAGCTTGGGGCGGGGGGGCTACGAGCAGTACTTC,CASSLGRGGYEQYF
12,TRBJ1-2,TRBV5-6,.,.,TGTGCCAGCAGCTCGGGAGTTTATGGCTACACCTTC,CASSSGVYGYTF
18,TRBJ1-2,TRBV7-8,.,.,TGTGCCAGCAGCTTTAAAATGGCAGGCCCGGCCATTAACTATGGCTACACCTTC,CASSFKMAGPAINYGYTF
16,TRBJ1-1,TRBV5-5,.,TRBD1,TGTGCCAGCAGCTCCGGGACAGGGGGCTGGTTGGCTGAAGCTTTCTTT,CASSSGTGGWLAEAFF